The entry that follows covers one TCR beta chain sequence. Libraries were prepared by immunoSEQ multiplex PCR; TCRdb keeps only in-frame clonotypes and omits some of them. The sample yields about 2 million clones, 90% to 95% seen once. Germline V lookup: CDR1 SGHDN, CDR2 FVKESK. The V and J ends lost 4 bases and 4 bases respectively, with 11 bases between them. The CDR3 totals 13 residues. The sample originates from a study of shared clonotypes between healthy human individuals. The specimen sequenced was naive CD4+ T cells sorted from blood. The subset here: CD45RA+ positively selected. V is TRBV14 and J is TRBJ2-7; no clear D gene. The receptor comes from a man aged 18-30 years in good health. The CDR3 DNA reads as TGTGCCAGCAGCCCCAATATTTATTACGAGCAGTACTTC. Translation gives CASSPNIYYEQYF.